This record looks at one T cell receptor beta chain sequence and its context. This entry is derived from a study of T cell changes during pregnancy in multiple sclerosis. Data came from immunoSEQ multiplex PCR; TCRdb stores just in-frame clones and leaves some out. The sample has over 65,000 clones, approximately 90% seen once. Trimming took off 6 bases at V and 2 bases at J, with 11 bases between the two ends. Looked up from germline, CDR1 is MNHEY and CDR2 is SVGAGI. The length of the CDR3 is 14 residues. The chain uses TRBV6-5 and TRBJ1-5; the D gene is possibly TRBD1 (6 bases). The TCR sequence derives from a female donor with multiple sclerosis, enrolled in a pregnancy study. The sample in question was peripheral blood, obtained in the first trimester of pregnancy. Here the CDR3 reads CASSPGGGNQPQHF. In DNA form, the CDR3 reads TGTGCCAGCAGCCCGGGGGGCGGCAATCAGCCCCAGCATTTT.